Sequencing of this T cell receptor beta chain was carried out in a study of blood T cell repertoires in COVID-19. Overall study: Material from acute and convalescent COVID-19 was sourced from the United States, Italy and Spain. From T cells, B-cell-depleted T cells, or PBMCs came the material, which was cDNA or gDNA.

The table came from immunoSEQ multiplex PCR; TCRdb's copy has only in-frame clones and leaves some out. Found here are under 200,000 clones, about 83% of them singletons; the top ten hold around 3.5%. Germline CDR1 is KGHSH and CDR2 is LQKENI. V dropped 5 bases and J dropped 2 bases, with 10 bases sitting between them. The CDR3 contains 14 residues. V usage is TRBV18 and J usage is TRBJ2-1; D gene uncertain. The receptor comes from a man aged 18-30 years with active or convalescent COVID-19. Sequencing used peripheral blood. The CDR3 DNA is TGTGCCAGCTCAGTTCCAGGAACCTACAATGAGCAGTTCTTC. This encodes CASSVPGTYNEQFF.